The rows below give T cell receptor beta chains drawn from one sample of a study of human T cells and chemical hapten exposure. Each CDR3 protein is one row after TCRdb ran MiXCR on the RACE reads. The sample holds some 120,000 distinct CDR3 sequences; around 10% are singletons and the top ten take approximately 1.5%. The material was whole blood, obtained in connection with sensitization to the hapten diphenylcyclopropenone (DPC). All receptors come from a woman aged 45-65 years with alopecia areata. Some clones in this sample may be carry-over from other donors' samples. The conserved cysteine and the conserved F or W are not part of the CDR3 here. Fields, in order: V gene, CDR3 length, CDR3 protein.

>TRBV6-5|11
ASSYTSEYEQY
>TRBV20-1|12
SATGYSYNSPLH
>TRBV7-8|12
ASSSPRVREKLF
>TRBV4-3|14
ASSPDALGGTDTQY
>TRBV7-2|12
ASTRGAGSYEQY
>TRBV20-1|12
SAPLAGRSYEQY
>TRBV12-3/TRBV12-4|13
ASEDLGLGNNEQF
>TRBV6-1|13
ATPRPLAGGDTQY
>TRBV28|12
ASSPDYLAYEQY
>TRBV2|12
ASSQTGFAGELF
>TRBV29-1|9
SVAGTLGQF
>TRBV7-2|12
ASSSNSFNQPQH
>TRBV29-1|10
SVIDSYYGYT
>TRBV25-1|11
ASGVRSDSPLH
>TRBV7-6|12
ASSEGLSETEAF
>TRBV7-6|14
ASSLNPVFQAETQY
>TRBV5-1|10
ASSTGNTEAF
>TRBV28|13
ASSPGAGGREKLF
>TRBV12-3/TRBV12-4|11
ASSLTSWETQY
>TRBV7-9|14
ASSPYRGNMNTEAF
>TRBV29-1|11
SVEVGSYNEQF
>TRBV5-1|11
ASRTSGQETQY
>TRBV24-1|10
ATSEANTEAF
>TRBV5-1|13
ASSLEASGGREQY
>TRBV10-1|13
ASSVGQSGYTEAF
>TRBV11-2|11
ASSAGLANEQF
>TRBV7-2|14
VSSLPRQGPNTEAF
>TRBV18|16
ASSPASSAGNQPYGYT
>TRBV5-5|11
ASSAWVNTEAF
>TRBV5-1|14
ASSRGTASGANVLT
>TRBV28|11
ASTGPNTGELF
>TRBV7-2|10
ASSLAAGQQY
>TRBV5-1|12
ASSPPDSNSPLH
>TRBV6-4|14
ASSDSWGRSYNEQF
>TRBV7-9|14
ASSLRSGGVQNEQF
>TRBV14|13
ASSQGSGRSYEQY
>TRBV12-3/TRBV12-4|12
ASSPRDFSYEQY
>TRBV25-1|12
ASSVTGSNLGYT
>TRBV28|12
ASSLLAGDYEQF
>TRBV6-4|14
ASSRGAGGPIFEQY
>TRBV5-1|14
ASSLTLAGIADTQY
>TRBV12-3/TRBV12-4|13
ASSPGVFGNQPQH
>TRBV18|12
ASSPDSYNEKLF
>TRBV27|11
ASSFSDRGVQY
>TRBV28|13
ASSPGTGAELEQY
>TRBV24-1|14
ATSDPESHRQDGYT
>TRBV6-2/TRBV6-3|17
ASMLRDSTFPGMGHEQY
>TRBV28|13
ASSPVPGMNTEAF
>TRBV7-2|12
ASSLNARIYEQY
>TRBV6-2/TRBV6-3|13
ATGPQGVPTDTQY
>TRBV11-2|13
ASSLASLAAYEQY
>TRBV7-2|10
ASSAYLDTQY
>TRBV7-9|12
ASSFRQDQETQY
>TRBV28|15
ASSFLLAGDGTGELF
>TRBV29-1|10
SVAGFQVEAF
>TRBV7-2|11
ASSVQGNTEAF
>TRBV3-1|9
ASSLPGRTF